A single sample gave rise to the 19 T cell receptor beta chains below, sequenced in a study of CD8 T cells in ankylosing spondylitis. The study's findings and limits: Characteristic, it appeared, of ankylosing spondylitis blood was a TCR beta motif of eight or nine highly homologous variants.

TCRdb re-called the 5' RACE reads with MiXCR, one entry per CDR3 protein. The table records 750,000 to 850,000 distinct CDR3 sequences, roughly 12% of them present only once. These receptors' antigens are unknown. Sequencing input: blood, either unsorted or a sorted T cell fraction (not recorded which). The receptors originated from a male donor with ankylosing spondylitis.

The CDR3 DNA sequence: TGCGCCAGCAGCTTATCCGGACCGAACACTGAAGCTTTCTTT. Translating gives CASSLSGPNTEAFF. The V call is TRBV5-1, the J call TRBJ1-1; D gene uncertain. The CDR3 has 14 amino acids. CDR1 is SGHRS, CDR2 YFSETQ, per germline. V was clipped by 2 bases and J by 1 base, with 9 bases between them.

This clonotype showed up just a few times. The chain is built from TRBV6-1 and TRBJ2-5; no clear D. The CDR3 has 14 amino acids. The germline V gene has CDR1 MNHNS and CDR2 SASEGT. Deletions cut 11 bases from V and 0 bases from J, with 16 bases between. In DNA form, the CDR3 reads TGTGCCGTAGAGTCGGGCACAGACCAAGAGACCCAGTACTTC. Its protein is CAVESGTDQETQYF.

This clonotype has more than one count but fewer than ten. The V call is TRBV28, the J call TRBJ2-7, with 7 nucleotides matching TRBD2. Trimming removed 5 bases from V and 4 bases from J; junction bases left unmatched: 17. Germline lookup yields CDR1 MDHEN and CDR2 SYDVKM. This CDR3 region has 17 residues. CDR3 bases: TGTGCCAGCAGTCATCTACTGAGCGGGAAGGGGTCTTACGAGCAGTACTTC. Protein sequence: CASSHLLSGKGSYEQYF. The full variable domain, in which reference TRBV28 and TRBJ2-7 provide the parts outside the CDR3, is DVKVTQSSRYLVKRTGEKVFLECVQDMDHENMFWYRQDPGLGLRLIYFSYDVKMKEKGDIPEGYSVSREKKERFSLILESASTNQTSMYLCASSHLLSGKGSYEQYFGPGTRLTVT.

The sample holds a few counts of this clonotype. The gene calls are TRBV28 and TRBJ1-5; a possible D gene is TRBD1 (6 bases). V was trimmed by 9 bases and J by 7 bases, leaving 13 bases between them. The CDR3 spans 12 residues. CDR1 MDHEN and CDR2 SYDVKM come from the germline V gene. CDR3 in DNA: TGTGCCAGTAAGAGGGGGGAACAGCCCCAGCATTTT. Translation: CASKRGEQPQHF. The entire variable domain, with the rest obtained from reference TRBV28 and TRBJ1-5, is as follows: DVKVTQSSRYLVKRTGEKVFLECVQDMDHENMFWYRQDPGLGLRLIYFSYDVKMKEKGDIPEGYSVSREKKERFSLILESASTNQTSMYLCASKRGEQPQHFGDGTRLSIL.

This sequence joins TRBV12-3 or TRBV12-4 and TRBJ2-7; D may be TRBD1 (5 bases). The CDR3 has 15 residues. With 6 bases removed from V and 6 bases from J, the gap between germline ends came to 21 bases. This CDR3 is CASSLGAGIRGEQYF. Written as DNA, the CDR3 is TGTGCCAGCAGCTTGGGTGCAGGAATTAGGGGCGAGCAGTACTTC.

The CDR3, as DNA: TGCAGTGCTCCCCGATCCGGGACAGGGGGCAGGATGAACACTGAAGCTTTCTTT. Encoded protein: CSAPRSGTGGRMNTEAFF. The chain is built from TRBV20-1 and TRBJ1-1; 12 positions match TRBD1. V lost 5 bases to trimming and J lost 0 bases; unmatched junction nucleotides: 13. CDR1 is DFQATT, CDR2 SNEGSKA, per germline (reference sequence). This CDR3 is 18 amino acids long.

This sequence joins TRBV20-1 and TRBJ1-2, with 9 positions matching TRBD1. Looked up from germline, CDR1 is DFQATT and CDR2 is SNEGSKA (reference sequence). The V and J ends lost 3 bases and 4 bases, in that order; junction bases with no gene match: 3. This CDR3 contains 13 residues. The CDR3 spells CSASTGGAYGYTF. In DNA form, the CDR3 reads TGCAGTGCTAGTACAGGGGGCGCCTATGGCTACACCTTC.

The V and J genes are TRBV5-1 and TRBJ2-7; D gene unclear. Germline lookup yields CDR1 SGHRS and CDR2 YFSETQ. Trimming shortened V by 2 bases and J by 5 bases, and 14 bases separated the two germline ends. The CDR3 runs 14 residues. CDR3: CASSFSDPRDEQYF. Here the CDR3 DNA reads TGCGCCAGCAGCTTCAGCGACCCTAGGGACGAGCAGTACTTC.

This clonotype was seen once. The CDR3 DNA sequence: TGTGCCAGCAGAAATGGGGCGGGAGGAATTGGAGAGACCCAGTACTTC. It is translated as CASRNGAGGIGETQYF. The chain has TRBV28 and TRBJ2-5; 8 nucleotides agree with TRBD2. Germline V gene sequence: CDR1 MDHEN, CDR2 SYDVKM. The CDR3 has 16 amino acids. V shed 6 bases, J shed 4 bases, and the junction held 13 bases outside the gene matches.

CDR3 DNA sequence: TGTGCCTGGGGACGGAGCTCCTATAATTCACCCCTCCACTTT. As protein: CAWGRSSYNSPLHF. This sequence joins TRBV30 and TRBJ1-6; the D is unclear. The germline CDR1 and CDR2 sequences are GTSNPN and SVGIG (reference sequence). V dropped 5 bases and J dropped 0 bases, with 8 bases sitting between them. The CDR3 runs 14 residues.

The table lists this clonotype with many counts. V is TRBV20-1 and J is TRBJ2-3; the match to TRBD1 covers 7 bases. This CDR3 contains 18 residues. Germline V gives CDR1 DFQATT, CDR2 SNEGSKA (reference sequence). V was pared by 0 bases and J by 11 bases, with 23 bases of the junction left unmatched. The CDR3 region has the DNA TGCAGTGCTAGAGATTGGGAGTTGGGACAGTATAGGCCCGGCAAGCAGTATTTT. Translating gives CSARDWELGQYRPGKQYF.

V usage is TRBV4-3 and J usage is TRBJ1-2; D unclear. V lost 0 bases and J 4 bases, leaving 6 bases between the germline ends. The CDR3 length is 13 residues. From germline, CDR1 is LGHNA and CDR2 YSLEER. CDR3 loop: CASSQEAGYGYTF. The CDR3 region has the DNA TGCGCCAGCAGCCAAGAAGCAGGCTATGGCTACACCTTC.

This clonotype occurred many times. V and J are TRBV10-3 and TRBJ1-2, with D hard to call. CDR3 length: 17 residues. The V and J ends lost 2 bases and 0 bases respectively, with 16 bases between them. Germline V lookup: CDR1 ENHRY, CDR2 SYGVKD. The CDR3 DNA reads TGTGCCATCAGTGAGGGCAGATCTTCACCCACTAACTATGGCTACACCTTC. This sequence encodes CAISEGRSSPTNYGYTF.

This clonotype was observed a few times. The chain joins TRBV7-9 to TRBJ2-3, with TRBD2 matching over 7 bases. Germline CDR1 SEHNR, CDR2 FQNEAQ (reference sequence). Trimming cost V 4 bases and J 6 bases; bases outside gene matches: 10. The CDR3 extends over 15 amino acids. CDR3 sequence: CASSSLGRAGDTQYF. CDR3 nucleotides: TGTGCCAGCAGCTCGCTGGGGAGGGCTGGGGATACGCAGTATTTT.

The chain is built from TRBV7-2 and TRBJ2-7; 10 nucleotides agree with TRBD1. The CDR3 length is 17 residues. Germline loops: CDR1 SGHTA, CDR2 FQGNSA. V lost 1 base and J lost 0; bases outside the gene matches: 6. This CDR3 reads CASSLVGGQGLSYEQYF. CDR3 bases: TGTGCCAGCAGCTTAGTCGGGGGACAGGGGCTCTCCTACGAGCAGTACTTC.

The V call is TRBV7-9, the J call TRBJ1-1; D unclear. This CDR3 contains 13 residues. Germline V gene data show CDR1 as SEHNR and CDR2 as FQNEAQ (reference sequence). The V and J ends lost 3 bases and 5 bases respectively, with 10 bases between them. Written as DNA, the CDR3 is TGTGCCAGCAGCTTCGAGAGGAAGACTGAAGCTTTCTTT. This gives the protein CASSFERKTEAFF.

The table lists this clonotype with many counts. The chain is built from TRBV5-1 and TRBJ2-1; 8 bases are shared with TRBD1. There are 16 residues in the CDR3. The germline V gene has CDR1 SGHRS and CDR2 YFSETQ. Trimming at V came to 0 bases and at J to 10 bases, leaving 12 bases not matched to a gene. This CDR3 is CASSLAGQASASEQFF. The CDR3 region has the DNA TGCGCCAGCAGCTTGGCGGGACAGGCCTCGGCTTCGGAGCAGTTCTTC.

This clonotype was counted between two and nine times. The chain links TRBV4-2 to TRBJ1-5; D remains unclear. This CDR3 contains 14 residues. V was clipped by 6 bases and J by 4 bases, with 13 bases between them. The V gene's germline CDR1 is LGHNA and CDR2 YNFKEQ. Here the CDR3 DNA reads TGTGCCAGCAGTTCCAACAGATTTAATCAGCCCCAGCATTTT. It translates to CASSSNRFNQPQHF.

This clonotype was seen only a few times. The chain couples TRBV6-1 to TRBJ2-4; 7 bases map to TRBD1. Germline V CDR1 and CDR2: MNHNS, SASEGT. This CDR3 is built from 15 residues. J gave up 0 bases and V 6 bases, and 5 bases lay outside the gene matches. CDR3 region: CASRGQTLAKNIQYF. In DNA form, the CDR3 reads TGTGCCAGCAGGGGACAGACCTTAGCCAAAAACATTCAGTACTTC.